The 13 T cell receptor beta chains in this list originate from one sample, sequenced in a study of shared clonotypes between healthy human individuals. The protocol was immunoSEQ multiplex PCR, while the TCRdb copy is restricted to in-frame clones and leaves out a portion. The sample includes about 490,000 clones, 70% to 80% of them seen just once. Sequencing was carried out using PBMCs. The receptors were sampled from a middle-aged woman in good health. Some clones in this sample may be carry-over from other donors' samples.

This clone showed up just once. The rearrangement joins TRBV19 to TRBJ1-5; a weak D match, TRBD1 (6 bases). CDR1 is LNHDA, CDR2 SQIVND, per germline (reference sequence). The V and J ends lost 7 bases and 9 bases respectively, with 19 bases between them. The CDR3 is 14 amino acids. The CDR3 loop is CASTKGGRNWPQHF. CDR3 nucleotide sequence: TGTGCCAGTACCAAGGGGGGCAGGAACTGGCCCCAGCATTTT.

The chain uses TRBV2 and TRBJ2-7; D gene unclear. Germline CDR1 is SNHLY and CDR2 is FYNNEI. This CDR3 has 12 amino acids. Trimming pared 3 bases from V and 3 bases from J, leaving 6 bases between. The CDR3 here is CASSDRDYEQYF. The CDR3 DNA follows: TGTGCCAGCAGTGATAGGGACTACGAGCAGTACTTC.

This clone appeared a single time. The chain joins TRBV5-4 to TRBJ1-2; 11 nucleotides line up with TRBD1. The CDR3 has 14 amino acids. Trimming removed 3 bases from V and 5 bases from J; junction bases left unmatched: 3. In germline, CDR1 is SGHNT, CDR2 YYREEE (reference sequence). The CDR3 sequence: CASSSGTGGYGYTF. In DNA form, the CDR3 reads TGTGCCAGCAGCTCGGGGACAGGGGGATATGGCTACACCTTC.

The chain combines TRBV18 with TRBJ2-1; TRBD2 aligns across 9 bases. After removal of 2 bases from V and 9 bases from J, the junction contained 8 bases not matched to a gene. The CDR3 is 15 residues long. Per germline, CDR1 KGHSH and CDR2 LQKENI. CDR3 loop: CASSPAGGPLREQFF. The CDR3 region has the DNA TGTGCCAGCTCACCAGCGGGAGGGCCTTTACGTGAGCAGTTCTTC.

The chain couples TRBV5-4 to TRBJ2-3, with TRBD2 matching 10 bases. The CDR3 loop spans 17 amino acids. Germline V CDR1 and CDR2: SGHNT, YYREEE (reference sequence). V was pared by 4 bases and J by 1 base, with 9 bases of the junction left unmatched. CDR3 loop: CASSHYPLAGGTDTQYF. The CDR3 bases are TGTGCCAGCAGCCACTACCCCCTAGCGGGAGGCACAGATACGCAGTATTTT. Full variable domain (outside the CDR3, taken from reference TRBV5-4 and TRBJ2-3): ETGVTQSPTHLIKTRGQQVTLRCSSQSGHNTVSWYQQALGQGPQFIFQYYREEENGRGNFPPRFSGLQFPNYSSELNVNALELDDSALYLCASSHYPLAGGTDTQYFGPGTRLTVL.

To note about this clone: Other DNA sequences in the sample encode the same CDR3. The chain is built from TRBV28 and TRBJ2-7; possibly TRBD1 for D (6 bases). The CDR3 is 12 residues long. V dropped 4 bases and J dropped 4 bases, with 8 bases sitting between them. Germline CDR1 MDHEN, CDR2 SYDVKM. CDR3 DNA sequence: TGTGCCAGCAGTTCCAGGGGATACGAGCAGTACTTC. Translated: CASSSRGYEQYF.

This chain links TRBV28 with TRBJ2-7; tentative D call: TRBD2 (6 bases). The ends were cut back, 7 bases at V and 6 bases at J, with 13 bases in the middle. This CDR3 region has 12 residues. Germline V gene sequence: CDR1 MDHEN, CDR2 SYDVKM. The CDR3 nucleotides read TGTGCCAGCAATGTACTAGCAGGCGAGCAGTACTTC. It encodes CASNVLAGEQYF.

The table lists this clone with a few counts. V and J are TRBV30 and TRBJ1-1; TRBD1 agrees at 7 bases. CDR1 and CDR2 (germline): GTSNPN, SVGIG (reference sequence). The CDR3 is 12 amino acids. The trim removed 1 base at V and 11 bases at J, leaving 7 bases unmatched. The CDR3, as DNA: TGTGCCTGGAGTGACCAAATGACAGGGGCTTTCTTT. This codes for CAWSDQMTGAFF.

The chain uses TRBV29-1 and TRBJ2-3, with D perhaps matching TRBD1 (6 bases). CDR3 length equals 13 residues. Between the trimmed V and J ends, which lost 5 bases and 1 base, there was a span of 10 bases. CDR1 and CDR2 from the germline V gene are SQVTM and ANQGSEA. CDR3 region: CSVQGLGTDTQYF. Written as DNA, the CDR3 is TGCAGCGTTCAGGGGTTGGGCACAGATACGCAGTATTTT.

The rearrangement joins TRBV28 to TRBJ2-1; 8 bases agree with TRBD2. Germline V gene sequence: CDR1 MDHEN, CDR2 SYDVKM. Trimming cost V 6 bases and J 5 bases; bases outside gene matches: 9. There are 15 residues in the CDR3. The CDR3 sequence is CASSKSLAANNEQFF. In nucleotides, the CDR3 is TGTGCCAGCAGCAAATCACTAGCGGCCAACAATGAGCAGTTCTTC.

The chain joins TRBV27 to TRBJ1-1; D gene ambiguous. Trimming took 1 base from V and 2 from J, leaving 8 bases between them. The CDR3 length is 14 residues. Germline values: CDR1 MNHEY, CDR2 SMNVEV (reference sequence). This CDR3 reads CASSLYSYNTEAFF. CDR3 sequence (DNA): TGTGCCAGCAGTTTATACAGTTACAACACTGAAGCTTTCTTT.

V gene TRBV5-6 combines with J gene TRBJ2-2, with 9 bases matching TRBD1. The germline gives CDR1 SGHDT, CDR2 YYEEEE. This CDR3 region has 16 residues. J was trimmed by 2 bases and V by 2 bases; bases with no gene match: 4. The CDR3, as DNA: TGTGCCAGCAGCTTCGGGGGACAGGGAAACACCGGGGAGCTGTTTTTT. Encoded protein: CASSFGGQGNTGELFF.

The chain combines TRBV9 with TRBJ2-7, with D hard to call. The CDR3 runs 14 residues. Germline values: CDR1 SGDLS, CDR2 YYNGEE. Trimming cost V 4 bases and J 4 bases, with 15 bases left between them. CDR3 sequence: CASSPGWGAYEQYF. The CDR3 DNA reads TGTGCCAGCAGCCCTGGCTGGGGTGCGTACGAGCAGTACTTC.